The T cell receptor beta chain under discussion was sequenced for a study of shared clonotypes between healthy human individuals. Germline assignment: CDR1 MNHEY and CDR2 SVGAGI. V lost 3 bases and J lost 2; bases outside the gene matches: 6. The CDR3 contains 16 residues. The CD4+ fraction was divided into a CD45RA+ naive subset and a CD45RA-negative memory subset. Over several immunoSEQ plates, each subset's genomic DNA was distributed in even portions. Generated by immunoSEQ multiplex PCR, the TCRdb table keeps only in-frame clones and is missing some. The sample records approximately 2.5 million clones, about 92% being singletons. Study-level results: Generally, naive subsets (rather than memory subsets) showed larger estimated richness. Rarefaction showed sorted-subset sequencing was incomplete despite large depth.

Comment on this clone: Its antigen is currently unknown.

This receptor was taken from a young man in good health. The source material was naive CD4+ T cells sorted from blood. Subset meaning: CD45RA+ positively selected. The chain joins TRBV6-5 to TRBJ2-4, with 8 bases matching TRBD1. The CDR3 sequence is CASSYLSRGPKNIQYF. In DNA, the CDR3 is TGTGCCAGCAGTTATTTATCCAGGGGGCCCAAAAACATTCAGTACTTC.